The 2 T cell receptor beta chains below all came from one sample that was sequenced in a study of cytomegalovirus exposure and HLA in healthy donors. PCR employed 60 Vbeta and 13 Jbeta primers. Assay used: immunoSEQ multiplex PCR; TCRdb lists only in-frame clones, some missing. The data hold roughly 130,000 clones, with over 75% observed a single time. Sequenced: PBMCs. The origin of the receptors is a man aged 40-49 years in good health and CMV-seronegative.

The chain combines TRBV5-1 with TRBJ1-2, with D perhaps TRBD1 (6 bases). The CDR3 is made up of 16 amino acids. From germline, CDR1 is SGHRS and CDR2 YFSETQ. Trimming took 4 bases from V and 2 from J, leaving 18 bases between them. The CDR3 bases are TGCGCCAGCAGCCGCGCACAGGGCCCCCTCAACTATGGCTACACCTTC. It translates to CASSRAQGPLNYGYTF.

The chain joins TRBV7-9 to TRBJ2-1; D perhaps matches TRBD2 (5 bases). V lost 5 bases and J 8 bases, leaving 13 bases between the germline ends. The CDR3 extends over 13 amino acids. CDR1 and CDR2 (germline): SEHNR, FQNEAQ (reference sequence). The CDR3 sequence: CASSPDGIYEQFF. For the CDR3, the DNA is TGTGCCAGCAGCCCGGACGGGATATATGAGCAGTTCTTC.